This T cell receptor (beta chain) comes out of a study of blood T cells in healthy people across ages. Primed by a sample-barcoded 5' primer and a J-beta primer mix, a second PCR proceeded for 7 to 11 cycles. Using its own MiXCR run on the 5' RACE reads, TCRdb lists one record per CDR3 protein. Among approximately 1,100,000 distinct CDR3 sequences listed, around 45% were seen once. This CDR3 is 15 amino acids long. Germline values: CDR1 SGDLS, CDR2 YYNGEE. Sequenced material: blood. V is TRBV9 and J is TRBJ2-4; TRBD2 might be the D (5 bases). The DNA end favors TRBJ2-5, so the J call may be wrong. The clonotype was recovered from a woman aged 60-75 years in good health. The CDR3 region has the DNA TGTGCCAGCAGCGTAGAAGCGGAGTCTCAAGAGACCCAGTACTTC. This codes for CASSVEAESQETQYF.